The 15 T cell receptor beta chains below come from one sample, sequenced in a study of blood T cell repertoires in COVID-19. Method: immunoSEQ multiplex PCR; TCRdb's copy keeps in-frame clones and lacks some. This sample yields under 250,000 clones, of which 83% are seen a single time; 4.8% belongs to the top ten. The sequencing sample was made of PBMCs or T cells enriched from blood (not recorded which). Source of these receptors: a woman in her forties or fifties who had been exposed to COVID-19.

This clone was seen just once. The chain recombines TRBV19 with TRBJ1-1, with no clear D. Looked up from germline, CDR1 is LNHDA and CDR2 is SQIVND (reference sequence). The CDR3 length is 12 residues. Trimming pared 5 bases from V and 6 bases from J, leaving 10 bases between. The CDR3 here is CASSPETSEAFF. CDR3 sequence (DNA): TGTGCCAGTAGTCCCGAGACTTCTGAAGCTTTCTTT. Drawing the rest from reference TRBV19 and TRBJ1-1, the complete variable domain is DGGITQSPKYLFRKEGQNVTLSCEQNLNHDAMYWYRQDPGQGLRLIYYSQIVNDFQKGDIAEGYSVSREKKESFPLTVTSAQKNPTAFYLCASSPETSEAFFGQGTRLTVV.

This clone showed up just a few times. The gene calls are TRBV24-1 and TRBJ1-1; D is unresolved. Germline V lookup: CDR1 KGHDR, CDR2 SFDVKD. V gave up 3 bases and J gave up 5 bases, with 9 bases separating them. The CDR3 contains 13 residues. CDR3: CATSDRGRTEAFF. The DNA for the CDR3 is TGTGCCACCAGTGATCGGGGTAGGACTGAAGCTTTCTTT.

This rearrangement joins TRBV19 to TRBJ2-2, with D tentatively TRBD1 (5 bases). Per germline, CDR1 LNHDA and CDR2 SQIVND (reference sequence). Trimming cost V 4 bases and J 5 bases, with 8 bases left between them. This CDR3 contains 13 residues. The chain's CDR3 is CASSKGYTGELFF. CDR3 bases: TGTGCCAGTAGTAAGGGGTATACCGGGGAGCTGTTTTTT.

This chain uses TRBV6-1 with TRBJ1-5; no clear D. The germline gives CDR1 MNHNS, CDR2 SASEGT. This CDR3 region has 15 residues. V was pared by 2 bases and J by 5 bases, with 13 bases between. The CDR3 reads CASSEFRGGDQPQHF. The CDR3 bases are TGTGCCAGCAGTGAATTTAGAGGCGGGGATCAGCCCCAGCATTTT.

This clone was picked up a small number of times. V gene TRBV2 combines with J gene TRBJ2-7, with a possible D match to TRBD1 (5 bases). This CDR3 region has 14 residues. The germline V gene has CDR1 SNHLY and CDR2 FYNNEI. Trimming cost V 3 bases and J 3 bases, with 12 bases left between them. CDR3 nucleotide sequence: TGTGCCAGCAGTGAGGCAGGGCAGCGCTACGAGCAGTACTTC. Its translation: CASSEAGQRYEQYF.

The chain couples TRBV10-3 to TRBJ2-1; possible D gene TRBD1, 6 bases. The V end was cut by 6 bases, the J end by 5 bases, with 14 bases between. This CDR3 has 14 amino acids. Germline values: CDR1 ENHRY, CDR2 SYGVKD. The CDR3 nucleotides read TGTGCCATCAGGACAGAAGGACAGCACAATGAGCAGTTCTTC. Its translation: CAIRTEGQHNEQFF.

The J gene is TRBJ1-4, the V gene TRBV5-6; D unresolved. Germline V CDR1 and CDR2: SGHDT, YYEEEE. The V gene lost 2 bases and the J gene lost 4 bases, with 9 bases spanning the gap. The CDR3 loop spans 14 amino acids. The CDR3, as DNA: TGTGCCAGCAGCTTACGGCAGGTTAATGAAAAACTGTTTTTT. Translating it yields CASSLRQVNEKLFF.

The chain uses TRBV30 and TRBJ1-2; TRBD1 matches at 7 bases. Trimming cost V 3 bases and J 5 bases; bases outside gene matches: 9. The CDR3 runs 14 residues. Germline loops: CDR1 GTSNPN, CDR2 SVGIG (reference sequence). CDR3 DNA: TGTGCCTGGAGAGTTAGGACAGGTCCTTATGGCTACACCTTC. Protein: CAWRVRTGPYGYTF.

This clone was counted only a few times. The CDR3 coding sequence is TGTGCCAGCAGCAGAGGGGGTCAAGAGACCCAGTACTTC. It encodes CASSRGGQETQYF. The chain employs TRBV11-2 and TRBJ2-5, with D perhaps matching TRBD1 (6 bases). CDR1 and CDR2 from the germline V gene are SGHAT and FQNNGV. V lost 5 bases to trimming and J lost 2 bases, with 9 bases between them. The CDR3 has 13 amino acids.

J is TRBJ1-1 and V is TRBV5-1, with D unresolved. V was clipped by 0 bases and J by 1 base, with 7 bases between them. Germline V lookup: CDR1 SGHRS, CDR2 YFSETQ. The CDR3 sequence is 14 residues long. CDR3 in DNA: TGCGCCAGCAGCTTGGGGGCAGCGAACACTGAAGCTTTCTTT. Translated, it gives CASSLGAANTEAFF.

This chain links TRBV6-5 with TRBJ2-6; D unresolved. V lost 2 bases, J lost 4 bases, and 6 bases lay in between. The CDR3 totals 14 residues. Germline CDR1 MNHEY, CDR2 SVGAGI. DNA of the CDR3: TGTGCCAGCAGTTACACGAGGGGGGCCAACGTCCTGACTTTC. Protein sequence: CASSYTRGANVLTF.

This clone was seen only a few times. The rearrangement links TRBV3-1 (or the pseudogene TRBV3-2) to TRBJ1-1; no definite D call. V lost 1 base and J lost 0, with 12 bases in between. CDR1 LGHDT and CDR2 YNNKEL come from the germline V gene (reference sequence). The CDR3 is 16 residues long. Here the CDR3 DNA reads TGTGCCAGCAGCCAAGGAAGCGGCCGCATGAACACTGAAGCTTTCTTT. It is translated as CASSQGSGRMNTEAFF.

The gene calls are TRBV6-6 and TRBJ2-5; TRBD2 agrees at 8 bases. The germline gives CDR1 MNHNY, CDR2 SVGAGI (reference sequence). The V gene end was trimmed by 6 bases and the J gene end by 5 bases; junction bases not matched to a gene: 8. The CDR3 has 14 amino acids. CDR3 in DNA: TGTGCCAGCAGAAATATAGCGGGGTTGGAGACCCAGTACTTC. As protein: CASRNIAGLETQYF.

This chain uses TRBV30 with TRBJ2-5; perhaps TRBD2 as D (6 bases). Trimming removed 5 bases from V and 1 base from J, with 14 bases in between. This CDR3 spans 14 amino acids. CDR1 and CDR2 from the germline V gene are GTSNPN and SVGIG (reference sequence). CDR3 nucleotide sequence: TGTGCCTGGGGGTCGGGACTCTTCCAAGAGACCCAGTACTTC. As protein: CAWGSGLFQETQYF.

V and J are TRBV5-4 and TRBJ2-3, with 7 bases lining up with TRBD1. The CDR3 loop spans 18 amino acids. Germline CDR1 is SGHNT and CDR2 is YYREEE (reference sequence). The ends lost 3 bases at V and 0 bases at J; junction bases unmatched: 13. CDR3: CASSSPGQIIASTDTQYF. The CDR3 DNA reads TGTGCCAGCAGCTCACCGGGACAGATTATCGCTAGCACAGATACGCAGTATTTT.